Included here is one T cell receptor beta chain sequence, with context. Per the original data handling: For nucleated cells, counts were estimated from reference gene primer amplification. Using immunoSEQ multiplex PCR, the repertoire was profiled, and TCRdb retains in-frame clones only, with some absent. V and J calls and clone size are given by that table; D and trimming were obtained from the DNA. The table includes hundreds of thousands of clones, roughly 87% detected once. The data were taken from a study of blood T cell repertoires in COVID-19. In germline, CDR1 is LGHNA, CDR2 YNFKEQ. V lost 2 bases to trimming and J lost 4 bases; unmatched junction nucleotides: 6. The CDR3 is 16 residues long.

Sequences were obtained from PBMCs or T cells enriched from blood (not recorded which). The TCR comes from a woman aged 18 to 35 who had recovered from COVID-19. V and J are TRBV4-2 and TRBJ2-5; 11 bases map to TRBD2. The CDR3 reads CASSQFSGRALETQYF. The CDR3 DNA reads as TGTGCCAGCAGCCAATTTAGCGGGAGGGCCCTAGAGACCCAGTACTTC.